The 21 T cell receptor beta chains below all came from one sample that was sequenced in a study of T cell changes during pregnancy in multiple sclerosis. Repertoires were generated with immunoSEQ multiplex PCR, while TCRdb's copy carries only in-frame clones and drops some. The data hold some 64,000 clones, with about 92% observed a single time. Sequencing used peripheral blood, obtained after pregnancy. These receptors were taken from a female donor with multiple sclerosis, enrolled in a pregnancy study.

This clone was picked up one time. The rearrangement uses TRBV6-1 and TRBJ1-4; D might be TRBD1 (5 bases). Deletions cut 7 bases from V and 5 bases from J, with 17 bases between. CDR3 length: 15 amino acids. Germline V lookup: CDR1 MNHNS, CDR2 SASEGT. Here the CDR3 reads CASNSGGRGNEKLFF. The CDR3 DNA is TGTGCCAGCAATTCCGGGGGAAGGGGAAATGAAAAACTGTTTTTT.

The chain combines TRBV9 with TRBJ2-3; D is undetermined. The CDR3 is 14 residues long. The ends were cut back, 0 bases at V and 6 bases at J, with 11 bases in the middle. Germline CDR1 and CDR2: SGDLS and YYNGEE. DNA of the CDR3: TGTGCCAGCAGCGTAGACGCCACGCGGGATACGCAGTATTTT. It is translated as CASSVDATRDTQYF.

The V call is TRBV29-1, the J call TRBJ1-2, with no clear D. Germline lookup yields CDR1 SQVTM and CDR2 ANQGSEA. V was clipped by 0 bases and J by 5 bases, with 19 bases between them. This CDR3 comprises 16 residues. The CDR3 is CSVEDTLPPSGYGYTF. The CDR3 region has the DNA TGCAGCGTTGAAGATACTCTCCCCCCCTCCGGTTATGGCTACACCTTC.

The chain carries TRBV6-1 and TRBJ2-5, with 8 bases identical to TRBD1. The ends lost 2 bases at V and 5 bases at J; junction bases unmatched: 10. This CDR3 region has 16 residues. Germline V gene sequence: CDR1 MNHNS, CDR2 SASEGT. CDR3 amino acids: CASSEIGQGAIETQYF. The CDR3, as DNA: TGTGCCAGCAGTGAAATTGGGCAGGGGGCTATCGAGACCCAGTACTTC.

The chain joins TRBV5-1 to TRBJ2-7; 9 bases are a match to TRBD1. Unmatched junction bases numbered 8, after V lost 4 bases and J lost 6 bases. Germline V gene lookup returns CDR1 SGHRS and CDR2 YFSETQ. This CDR3 contains 14 residues. Written as DNA, the CDR3 is TGCGCCAGCAGCGTTACAGGGGGCGCCGGCGAGCAGTACTTC. Its translation: CASSVTGGAGEQYF.

The CDR3 sequence: CASSAGTASGNTIYF. CDR3 bases: TGTGCCAGCAGCGCTGGGACAGCTTCTGGAAACACCATATATTTT. This chain links TRBV9 with TRBJ1-3; 7 nucleotides line up with TRBD1. V trimming: 3 bases; J trimming: 1 base; junction bases outside the gene matches: 4. Per germline, CDR1 SGDLS and CDR2 YYNGEE. CDR3 length: 15 residues.

V gene TRBV6-5 combines with J gene TRBJ2-2, with D tentatively TRBD1 (6 bases). Deletions cut 4 bases from V and 6 bases from J, with 12 bases between. Germline V lookup: CDR1 MNHEY, CDR2 SVGAGI. This CDR3 is 14 amino acids long. Here the CDR3 reads CASSSTPGAGELFF. The CDR3 bases are TGTGCCAGCAGTTCAACCCCAGGGGCCGGGGAGCTGTTTTTT.

V gene TRBV30 combines with J gene TRBJ1-1; no reliable D call. The CDR3 is 12 amino acids. Germline values: CDR1 GTSNPN, CDR2 SVGIG (reference sequence). V was cut by 2 bases and J by 3 bases, with 7 bases left in between. CDR3 nucleotide sequence: TGTGCCTGGAGTCCTGAGGACACTGAAGCTTTCTTT. Translating gives CAWSPEDTEAFF.

The chain has TRBV10-3 and TRBJ1-2, with D perhaps TRBD1 (5 bases). The CDR3 length is 15 residues. Germline V gene sequence: CDR1 ENHRY, CDR2 SYGVKD. The V gene lost 4 bases and the J gene lost 6 bases, with 18 bases spanning the gap. The DNA of the CDR3 is TGTGCCATCAGTGCCGGATTTGGGGCTTCGGATGGCTACACCTTC. Translated, it gives CAISAGFGASDGYTF.

This chain connects TRBV10-1 to TRBJ1-2; D is unresolved. In germline, CDR1 is WNHNN, CDR2 SYGVQD (reference sequence). This CDR3 has 14 residues. The V end lost 4 bases, the J end lost 4 bases, and 13 bases lay between the germline ends. The CDR3 DNA reads as TGCGCCAGCAGTGCGATTCAGCGGGCCTATGGCTACACCTTC. It is translated as CASSAIQRAYGYTF.

J is TRBJ1-1 and V is TRBV6-1; no firm D call. V shed 2 bases and J shed 0 bases, with 10 bases lying between them. The CDR3 has 15 amino acids. Germline CDR1 and CDR2: MNHNS and SASEGT. In DNA form, the CDR3 reads TGTGCCAGCAGTGAAATCAGGCCCCTGAACACTGAAGCTTTCTTT. Encoded protein: CASSEIRPLNTEAFF.

The chain links TRBV9 to TRBJ2-3; maybe TRBD1 (6 bases). V was pared by 4 bases and J by 5 bases, with 11 bases between. CDR3 length equals 13 residues. CDR1 is SGDLS and CDR2 is YYNGEE in the germline V gene. CDR3 protein: CASSSSTGDTQYF. CDR3 coding DNA: TGTGCCAGCAGCTCCTCGACAGGAGATACGCAGTATTTT.

The V call is TRBV6-5, the J call TRBJ1-5; D unresolved. The CDR3 loop spans 15 amino acids. In germline, CDR1 is MNHEY, CDR2 SVGAGI. Trimming pared 3 bases from V and 2 bases from J, leaving 11 bases between. The CDR3 here is CASSYSGSGNQPQHF. The CDR3 nucleotides read TGTGCCAGCAGTTATTCGGGGTCGGGCAATCAGCCCCAGCATTTT.

The rearrangement links TRBV28 to TRBJ1-4; tentative D call: TRBD1 (6 bases). Trimming cost V 8 bases and J 0 bases, with 13 bases left between them. Looked up from germline, CDR1 is MDHEN and CDR2 is SYDVKM. The CDR3 covers 15 residues. The DNA for the CDR3 is TGTGCCAGCGGGGTCAGACAGGCAACTAATGAAAAACTGTTTTTT. Protein: CASGVRQATNEKLFF.

The V call is TRBV7-2, the J call TRBJ1-1; 12 positions match TRBD1. The ends lost 8 bases at V and 14 bases at J; junction bases unmatched: 12. This CDR3 is 13 amino acids long. Looked up from germline, CDR1 is SGHTA and CDR2 is FQGNSA. CDR3 DNA sequence: TGTGCCAGCGGGAAGCTCCCCGGGACAGGGGGCTTCTTT. It encodes CASGKLPGTGGFF.

The V and J genes are TRBV4-1 and TRBJ2-1; 11 bases are shared with TRBD2. The CDR3 sequence is 15 residues long. The germline V gene encodes CDR1 MGHRA and CDR2 YSYEKL. The V segment lost 1 base and the J segment 7 bases; nucleotides outside the gene matches: 3. Written as DNA, the CDR3 is TGCGCCAGCAGCCAAGGTAGCGGGAGGGTTAATGAGCAGTTCTTC. Protein sequence: CASSQGSGRVNEQFF.

This chain uses TRBV19 with TRBJ1-3; 8 bases agree with TRBD1. This CDR3 has 15 amino acids. CDR1 is LNHDA and CDR2 is SQIVND in the germline V gene (reference sequence). Losses at the gene ends were 7 bases for V and 5 bases for J; bases not matched to a gene: 10. The CDR3 DNA follows: TGTGCCAGTAAAGAGGCAGGGGGCGGAAGAAACACCATATATTTT. Translated: CASKEAGGGRNTIYF.

This clone was detected only once. The chain combines TRBV28 with TRBJ2-3; possible D gene TRBD2, 5 bases. The CDR3 has 16 residues. V was shortened by 5 bases and J by 3 bases, with 18 bases between the two germline ends. Germline V gene lookup returns CDR1 MDHEN and CDR2 SYDVKM. The CDR3 protein is CASSPTEAGGTDTQYF. The CDR3 nucleotides read TGTGCCAGCAGTCCCACGGAGGCAGGTGGAACAGATACGCAGTATTTT.

The chain uses TRBV12-5 and TRBJ2-1; D may be TRBD1 (6 bases). Germline V CDR1 and CDR2: LGHNT, FRNRAP. The CDR3 is 12 amino acids. Trimming took 6 bases from V and 7 from J, leaving 10 bases between them. The CDR3 region is CASGWGQNEQFF. The CDR3 region has the DNA TGTGCTAGTGGGTGGGGACAAAATGAGCAGTTCTTC.

V usage is TRBV6-1 and J usage is TRBJ1-2, with TRBD1 as a possible D gene (6 bases). Trimming shortened V by 2 bases and J by 8 bases, and 18 bases separated the two germline ends. This CDR3 has 15 residues. CDR1 MNHNS and CDR2 SASEGT come from the germline V gene. The CDR3 spells CASSEPGDRLGGYTF. In nucleotides, the CDR3 is TGTGCCAGCAGTGAACCAGGTGACAGGCTAGGGGGCTACACCTTC.

The rearrangement joins TRBV4-1 to TRBJ1-4, with D perhaps TRBD1 (5 bases). The CDR3 spans 14 residues. Looked up from germline, CDR1 is MGHRA and CDR2 is YSYEKL. Trimming shortened V by 4 bases and J by 0 bases, and 6 bases separated the two germline ends. The CDR3 reads CASSPGATNEKLFF. CDR3 bases: TGCGCCAGCAGCCCGGGGGCAACTAATGAAAAACTGTTTTTT.